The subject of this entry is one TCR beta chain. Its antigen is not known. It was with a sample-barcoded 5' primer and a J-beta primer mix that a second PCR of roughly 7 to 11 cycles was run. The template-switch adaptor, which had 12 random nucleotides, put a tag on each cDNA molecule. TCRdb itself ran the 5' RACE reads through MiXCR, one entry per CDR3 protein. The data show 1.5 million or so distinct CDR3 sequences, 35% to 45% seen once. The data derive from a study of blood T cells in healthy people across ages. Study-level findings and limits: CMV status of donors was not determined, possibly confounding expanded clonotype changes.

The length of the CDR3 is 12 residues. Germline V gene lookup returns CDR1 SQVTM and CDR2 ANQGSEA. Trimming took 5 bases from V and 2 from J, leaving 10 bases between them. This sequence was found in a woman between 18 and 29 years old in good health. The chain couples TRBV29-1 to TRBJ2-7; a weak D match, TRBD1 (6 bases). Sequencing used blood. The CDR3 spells CSVSDRTYEQYF. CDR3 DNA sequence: TGCAGCGTTTCGGACAGAACCTACGAGCAGTACTTC.